These 18 T cell receptor beta chains were sequenced from one sample in a study of CD8 T cells in ankylosing spondylitis. Each CDR3 protein is one row after TCRdb ran MiXCR on the 5' RACE reads. The sample lists 200,000 to 250,000 distinct CDR3 sequences, about 17% occurring once. Antigen specificity for these receptors is unknown. Overall study results and limits: Fewer than 10 highly homologous variants made up a TCR beta motif that seemed to typify ankylosing spondylitis blood.

The sequenced material came from blood, either unsorted or a sorted T cell fraction (not recorded which). The origin of the receptors is a male donor with ankylosing spondylitis.

This chain joins TRBV29-1 and TRBJ2-1, with D perhaps matching TRBD1 (6 bases). This CDR3 comprises 13 residues. Trimming stripped 4 bases from V and 9 bases from J, with 16 bases between. Germline V gene sequence: CDR1 SQVTM, CDR2 ANQGSEA. CDR3 loop: CSVASTGLGEQFF. The CDR3 coding sequence is TGCAGCGTTGCGAGCACAGGGTTGGGTGAGCAGTTCTTC.

The genes are TRBV19 and TRBJ2-2; D remains ambiguous. Germline CDR1 and CDR2: LNHDA and SQIVND (reference sequence). Between the trimmed V and J ends, which lost 5 bases and 5 bases, there was a span of 12 bases. The CDR3 sequence is 14 residues long. The CDR3 sequence is CASSFRSPTGELFF. The CDR3 nucleotides read TGTGCCAGTAGTTTCCGTTCCCCAACCGGGGAGCTGTTTTTT.

This clonotype has at least ten counts. Written as DNA, the CDR3 is TGCGCCAGCAGCCCGCAGGAAAATAACTATGGCTACACCTTC. Residues: CASSPQENNYGYTF. The chain joins TRBV4-1 to TRBJ1-2; D gene unclear. This CDR3 has 14 amino acids. Trimming shortened V by 4 bases and J by 1 base, and 10 bases separated the two germline ends. Germline V gene data show CDR1 as MGHRA and CDR2 as YSYEKL.

This clonotype was detected a few times. The V and J genes are TRBV4-1 and TRBJ2-5, with 9 bases that match TRBD2. The trim removed 3 bases at V and 2 bases at J, leaving 4 bases unmatched. The CDR3 extends over 15 amino acids. Germline CDR1 is MGHRA and CDR2 is YSYEKL. The CDR3 reads CASSHLAGPQETQYF. The CDR3 DNA sequence: TGCGCCAGCAGCCATCTAGCGGGACCTCAAGAGACCCAGTACTTC.

This chain uses TRBV4-1 with TRBJ2-5; D uncertain. Trimming stripped 0 bases from V and 4 bases from J, with 9 bases between. There are 14 residues in the CDR3. Looked up from germline, CDR1 is MGHRA and CDR2 is YSYEKL. CDR3: CASSQDHVGETQYF. CDR3 DNA sequence: TGCGCCAGCAGCCAAGACCATGTCGGAGAGACCCAGTACTTC.

The chain links TRBV4-1 to TRBJ1-2, with 8 nucleotides matching TRBD1. CDR1 and CDR2 (germline): MGHRA, YSYEKL. The CDR3 runs 16 residues. Trimming cost V 2 bases and J 6 bases; bases outside gene matches: 11. CDR3: CASSQSRTGPRDGYTF. The CDR3 DNA sequence: TGCGCCAGCAGCCAATCCCGGACAGGGCCAAGGGATGGCTACACCTTC.

In this sample, this clonotype turned up a few times. This chain connects TRBV7-9 to TRBJ1-2; TRBD1 is a possible D gene (5 bases). Germline V CDR1 and CDR2: SEHNR, FQNEAQ (reference sequence). There are 13 residues in the CDR3. V lost 1 base and J 8 bases, leaving 11 bases between the germline ends. The CDR3 here is CASSLEGAEGYTF. The CDR3 nucleotides are TGTGCCAGCAGCTTAGAAGGGGCAGAGGGCTACACCTTC.

This clonotype occurred a few times. The chain has TRBV20-1 and TRBJ2-1; possibly TRBD1 for D (6 bases). Germline V gives CDR1 DFQATT, CDR2 SNEGSKA (reference sequence). The V and J ends lost 0 bases and 10 bases respectively, with 13 bases between them. The CDR3 loop spans 13 amino acids. Written as DNA, the CDR3 is TGCAGTGCTAGAGATTGGGGACATAGGGAGCAGTTCTTC. Encoded protein: CSARDWGHREQFF.

This chain joins TRBV15 and TRBJ2-7; tentative D call: TRBD1 (6 bases). Germline loops: CDR1 LNHNV, CDR2 YYDKDF (reference sequence). CDR3 length: 16 residues. Trimming took 3 bases from V and 5 from J, leaving 20 bases between them. CDR3 sequence: CATSSPWDTISDEQYF. CDR3 in DNA: TGTGCCACCAGCAGCCCCTGGGACACCATCAGCGACGAGCAGTACTTC.

This clonotype has ten or more counts. This CDR3 is CASANSGNQPQHF. Written as DNA, the CDR3 is TGTGCCAGCGCGAACTCGGGCAATCAGCCCCAGCATTTT. The chain links TRBV28 to TRBJ1-5; D unresolved. The length of the CDR3 is 13 residues. Germline V gene sequence: CDR1 MDHEN, CDR2 SYDVKM. V was shortened by 8 bases and J by 2 bases, with 10 bases between the two germline ends.

There are a few counts of this clonotype. The chain employs TRBV7-6 and TRBJ2-2; maybe TRBD2 (5 bases). The CDR3 sequence is 16 residues long. CDR1 SGHVS and CDR2 FNYEAQ come from the germline V gene. Trimming stripped 1 base from V and 6 bases from J, with 15 bases between. CDR3 bases: TGTGCCAGCAGCTTAGAAGTACTAGGTGTGGCCGGGGAGCTGTTTTTT. Translating gives CASSLEVLGVAGELFF. The full variable domain, rest sourced from reference TRBV7-6 and TRBJ2-2, is GAGVSQSPRYKVTKRGQDVALRCDPISGHVSLYWYRQALGQGPEFLTYFNYEAQQDKSGLPNDRFSAERPEGSISTLTIQRTEQRDSAMYRCASSLEVLGVAGELFFGEGSRLTVL.

V usage is TRBV7-6 and J usage is TRBJ2-1; 7 bases align to TRBD2. V shed 5 bases, J shed 1 base, and the junction held 5 bases outside the gene matches. Germline V gene sequence: CDR1 SGHVS, CDR2 FNYEAQ. This CDR3 comprises 15 residues. The CDR3 protein is CASSPARESYNEQFF. The CDR3 nucleotides are TGTGCCAGCAGCCCAGCGCGGGAGTCCTACAATGAGCAGTTCTTC.

This clonotype was counted a few times. The rearrangement links TRBV7-9 to TRBJ2-3, with 7 bases that match TRBD2. There are 15 residues in the CDR3. Germline CDR1 reads SEHNR; CDR2 reads FQNEAQ (reference sequence). The V gene end was trimmed by 4 bases and the J gene end by 0 bases; junction bases not matched to a gene: 4. The CDR3 nucleotides read TGTGCCAGCAGCTCCCCGGGGGGTAGCACAGATACGCAGTATTTT. As protein: CASSSPGGSTDTQYF.

The CDR3 nucleotides are TGTGCCAGCAGTTTAACGTGGGCGGCCCAAGAGACCCAGTACTTC. Its protein product is CASSLTWAAQETQYF. The chain employs TRBV12-3 or TRBV12-4 and TRBJ2-5; D is unclear. This CDR3 spans 15 amino acids. The V gene lost 2 bases and the J gene lost 1 base, with 11 bases spanning the gap.

V usage is TRBV30 and J usage is TRBJ1-2; weak D call: TRBD1 (5 bases). Trimming cost V 5 bases and J 3 bases, with 22 bases left between them. This CDR3 is 16 amino acids long. Germline V gene lookup returns CDR1 GTSNPN and CDR2 SVGIG (reference sequence). This CDR3 reads CAWDGGDPRRDYGYTF. CDR3 DNA: TGTGCCTGGGATGGCGGGGACCCTCGACGCGACTATGGCTACACCTTC. Combining the CDR3 with reference TRBV30 and TRBJ1-2 gives the whole variable domain SQTIHQWPATLVQPVGSPLSLECTVEGTSNPNLYWYRQAAGRGLQLLFYSVGIGQISSEVPQNLSASRPQDRQFILSSKKLLLSDSGFYLCAWDGGDPRRDYGYTFGSGTRLTVV.

This chain links TRBV12-3 or TRBV12-4 with TRBJ2-7; 8 bases are a match to TRBD2. The CDR3 is made up of 15 amino acids. V trimming: 7 bases; J trimming: 2 bases; junction bases outside the gene matches: 10. CDR3 sequence (DNA): TGTGCCAGCACCCAAGCGGGGGAGGGGACCTACGAGCAGTACTTC. Protein sequence: CASTQAGEGTYEQYF.

The chain links TRBV27 to TRBJ1-5, with 10 bases lining up with TRBD1. Germline CDR1 is MNHEY and CDR2 is SMNVEV (reference sequence). The V segment lost 5 bases and the J segment 4 bases; nucleotides outside the gene matches: 2. CDR3 length: 14 residues. This CDR3 reads CASSEGQGNQPQHF. The CDR3 DNA follows: TGTGCCAGCAGTGAGGGACAGGGGAATCAGCCCCAGCATTTT.

This rearrangement joins TRBV4-1 to TRBJ1-2, with D possibly matching TRBD1 (5 bases). From germline, CDR1 is MGHRA and CDR2 YSYEKL. V shed 2 bases and J shed 7 bases, with 8 bases lying between them. This CDR3 spans 12 amino acids. The CDR3 here is CASSQPRGGYTF. The CDR3 DNA reads as TGCGCCAGCAGCCAACCGAGGGGTGGCTACACCTTC.